This T cell receptor (beta chain) comes out of a study of beta chain features in type 1 diabetes. Across the study: Healthy donors, compared against patients, showed similar age, gender and cell yields. Study-wide points: Any PCR bias toward short templates would affect both groups alike.

Germline V gene lookup returns CDR1 GTSNPN and CDR2 SVGIG (reference sequence). Both ends counted, the CDR3 spans 13 residues. Comments on this clone: Its antigen is unidentified. Because the CDR3's place on the DNA is in doubt, the DNA is left out and the CDR3 is given as listed by TCRdb.

Expressed TCRB transcripts were sequenced because the entire RNA isolate underwent reverse transcription. Mean read depth for naive, central memory and regulatory T cell samples was approximately 3.57 million reads. Method: immunoSEQ multiplex PCR; TCRdb's copy keeps in-frame clones and lacks some. The table shows around 240,000 clones, with around 68% occurring only once. A CD45RO/CCR7/CD25/CD127/CD95/CD27 panel sorted naive, central memory, regulatory and stem cell-like memory CD4+ cells. The chain has TRBV30 and TRBJ2-5. This clonotype was obtained from a man aged 30 to 39 in good health. Sequencing used naive CD4+ T cells from blood. The CDR3 region is CAWSVSLWETQYF.